The rows below give T cell receptor beta chains drawn from one sample of a study of cytomegalovirus exposure and HLA in healthy donors. Measured with immunoSEQ multiplex PCR; TCRdb has only the in-frame clones, and not every one. The data hold approximately 160,000 clones, with 60% to 80% observed a single time. The sample comprised PBMCs. All receptors derive from a male donor in good health and CMV-seronegative. Both conserved end residues are part of each CDR3. Fields, in order: clone size, V gene, J gene, D gene, CDR3 protein, CDR3 DNA. D genes are given only for firm matches. The listing skips clone size in some rows; elsewhere it reads once, few, many or a size class.

once,TRBV6-6,TRBJ2-1,TRBD1,CASSYGTGGSYEQFF,TGTGCCAGCAGTTACGGGACAGGGGGAAGTTATGAGCAGTTCTTC
NA,TRBV25-1,TRBJ1-1,TRBD1,CASSDRGPEAFF,TGTGCCAGCAGTGACAGGGGGCCTGAAGCTTTCTTT
once,TRBV7-6,TRBJ2-1,TRBD2,CASSPGLAAYNEQFF,TGTGCCAGCAGCCCGGGACTAGCGGCCTACAATGAGCAGTTCTTC
NA,TRBV5-1,TRBJ1-3,TRBD1,CASSGGQGARGAIYF,TGCGCCAGCAGCGGAGGACAGGGGGCGCGGGGGGCCATATATTTT
NA,TRBV7-8,TRBJ1-5,TRBD1,CASSLASTGNNQPQHF,TGTGCCAGCAGCTTAGCCTCGACAGGGAACAATCAGCCCCAGCATTTT
few,TRBV7-9,TRBJ1-1,TRBD1,CASSLAHGQGNTEAFF,TGTGCCAGCAGCTTAGCGCATGGACAGGGTAACACTGAAGCTTTCTTT
NA,TRBV11-3,TRBJ2-5,NA,CASSLDGGETQYF,TGTGCCAGCAGCTTAGATGGAGGGGAGACCCAGTACTTC
NA,TRBV5-8,TRBJ2-7,NA,CASSLEAGRGRDEQYF,TGTGCCAGCAGCTTGGAAGCTGGACGGGGTAGGGACGAGCAGTACTTC
few,TRBV10-3,TRBJ1-3,NA,CAISGGATGNTIYF,TGTGCCATCAGTGGGGGAGCGACTGGAAACACCATATATTTT
NA,TRBV6-5,TRBJ1-2,TRBD1,CASSPRDRPSDGYTF,TGTGCCAGCAGTCCCCGGGACAGGCCCTCAGATGGCTACACCTTC
NA,TRBV5-8,TRBJ2-5,TRBD1,CASSLVQRTGGRETQYF,TGTGCCAGCAGCTTGGTACAGAGGACAGGGGGTCGAGAGACCCAGTACTTC
NA,TRBV13,TRBJ1-2,NA,CASTTYSTLQGSHGYTF,TGTGCCAGCACCACTTACTCGACTCTACAGGGAAGTCATGGCTACACCTTC
NA,TRBV6-1,TRBJ2-1,TRBD1,CASSKTGVNEQFF,TGTGCCAGCAGTAAGACAGGGGTAAATGAGCAGTTCTTC
NA,TRBV9,TRBJ1-5,NA,CASSESGAQPQHF,TGTGCCAGCAGCGAGAGTGGGGCTCAGCCCCAGCATTTT
NA,TRBV9,TRBJ2-1,NA,CASSTPGTAYNEQFF,TGTGCCAGCAGCACCCCCGGGACTGCCTACAATGAGCAGTTCTTC
once,TRBV5-4,TRBJ1-2,NA,CASSLNTEYGYTF,TGTGCCAGCAGCTTGAATACGGAGTATGGCTACACCTTC
NA,TRBV12-5,TRBJ1-2,NA,CASALGGEEGYGYTF,TGTGCTAGTGCCTTGGGGGGGGAAGAGGGCTATGGCTACACCTTC
NA,TRBV7-3,TRBJ1-3,NA,CASSSGGNTIYF,TGTGCCAGCAGCTCCGGTGGAAACACCATATATTTT
NA,TRBV27,TRBJ2-7,TRBD1,CASSPLDRASYEQYF,TGTGCCAGCAGCCCCCTGGACAGGGCCTCCTACGAGCAGTACTTC
NA,TRBV6-5,TRBJ1-1,NA,CASSYSRAGGTEAFF,TGTGCCAGCAGTTATTCACGGGCGGGGGGCACTGAAGCTTTCTTT
NA,TRBV5-6,TRBJ1-2,NA,CASSLGIRSYGYTF,TGTGCCAGCAGCTTGGGGATACGGAGCTATGGCTACACCTTC
NA,TRBV4-2,TRBJ2-6,NA,CASSSRAGGLGANVLTF,TGTGCCAGCAGCTCCCGGGCCGGAGGGCTTGGGGCCAACGTCCTGACTTTC
NA,TRBV6-4,TRBJ2-3,NA,CASGRRDTDTQYF,TGTGCCAGCGGGCGGCGGGACACAGATACGCAGTATTTT
NA,TRBV11-1,TRBJ2-3,TRBD1,CASSSGGTGADTQYF,TGTGCCAGCAGCTCCGGCGGGACAGGGGCGGATACGCAGTATTTT
NA,TRBV29-1,TRBJ1-2,TRBD1,CSVKTGGYGYGYTF,TGCAGCGTTAAGACAGGGGGTTACGGCTATGGCTACACCTTC
NA,TRBV19,TRBJ1-5,NA,CASSMQGAPSNQPQHF,TGTGCCAGTAGTATGCAAGGGGCCCCGAGCAATCAGCCCCAGCATTTT
NA,TRBV19,TRBJ1-2,NA,CASSIRRTNYGYTF,TGTGCCAGTAGTATTCGAAGGACAAACTATGGCTACACCTTC
NA,TRBV19,TRBJ2-5,NA,CASSPGLAGETQYF,TGTGCCAGTAGTCCAGGACTCGCCGGAGAGACCCAGTACTTC
NA,TRBV11-2,TRBJ2-3,TRBD2,CASSFLAGVPDTQYF,TGTGCCAGCAGCTTCTTAGCGGGAGTGCCGGATACGCAGTATTTT
NA,TRBV19,TRBJ1-2,NA,CASSEGDGRYGYTF,TGTGCCAGTAGTGAGGGGGACGGTCGCTATGGCTACACCTTC
NA,TRBV30,TRBJ1-1,TRBD1,CAWSPRGLNTEAFF,TGTGCCTGGAGTCCTAGGGGGCTGAACACTGAAGCTTTCTTT
NA,TRBV6-1,TRBJ2-7,TRBD1,CASSWQGAYEQYF,TGTGCCAGCAGCTGGCAGGGGGCTTACGAGCAGTACTTC
NA,TRBV5-4,TRBJ2-7,NA,CASSLMRGASYEQYF,TGTGCCAGCAGCTTGATGCGGGGCGCCTCCTACGAGCAGTACTTC
NA,TRBV11-2,TRBJ1-5,TRBD1,CASSAGQGVIGNQPQHF,TGTGCCAGCAGCGCCGGACAGGGCGTAATAGGCAATCAGCCCCAGCATTTT
NA,TRBV27,TRBJ1-1,TRBD1,CASSLRTGSMNTEAFF,TGTGCCAGCAGTTTACGGACAGGGTCCATGAACACTGAAGCTTTCTTT
NA,TRBV29-1,TRBJ1-4,TRBD1,CSVPGTGGGEKLFF,TGCAGCGTTCCCGGGACAGGGGGCGGCGAAAAACTGTTTTTT
once,TRBV27,TRBJ2-2,NA,CASSFLTGELFF,TGTGCCAGCAGTTTCTTGACCGGGGAGCTGTTTTTT
few,TRBV7-9,TRBJ2-5,NA,CASSLATGREETQYF,TGTGCCAGCAGCTTAGCCACCGGCAGGGAAGAGACCCAGTACTTC
NA,TRBV19,TRBJ2-3,NA,CASKMSGEASRTDTQYF,TGTGCCAGTAAAATGAGCGGTGAGGCCTCTCGCACAGATACGCAGTATTTT
NA,TRBV5-8,TRBJ1-5,NA,CASSFREGQPQHF,TGTGCCAGCAGCTTCAGGGAAGGACAGCCCCAGCATTTT